The 3 T cell receptor beta chains below were found in one sample sequenced in a study of CD8+CD57+ T cells in acquired aplastic anemia. Genomic DNA acted as the template from which TCR beta VDJ combination and CDR3 sequence profiling were carried out. TCRdb itself ran the reads through MiXCR, one entry per CDR3 protein. Here the sample spans about 190,000 distinct CDR3 sequences, around 59% being singletons. The material sequenced was sorted CD4+, CD8+, or CD8+CD57+ T cells (not recorded which) from PBMCs. These receptors were taken from a human donor in good health, serving as a control.

V and J are TRBV18 and TRBJ1-6; no definite D call. The CDR3 has 15 amino acids. V was cut by 1 base and J by 6 bases, with 10 bases left in between. The germline V gene has CDR1 KGHSH and CDR2 LQKENI. CDR3 DNA sequence: TGTGCCAGCTCACCACGGTACAGTAGTAATTCACCCCTCCACTTT. This encodes CASSPRYSSNSPLHF.

CDR3 protein: CASSLVHGQFEPQHF. CDR3 DNA: TGTGCCAGCAGCTTAGTCCACGGTCAGTTTGAGCCCCAGCATTTT. The chain joins TRBV7-2 to TRBJ1-5; D call uncertain. CDR1 SGHTA and CDR2 FQGNSA come from the germline V gene. V dropped 1 base and J dropped 8 bases, with 15 bases sitting between them. This CDR3 has 15 amino acids. Supplemented by reference TRBV7-2 and TRBJ1-5, the full variable domain reads GAGVSQSPSNKVTEKGKDVELRCDPISGHTALYWYRQSLGQGLEFLIYFQGNSAPDKSGLPSDRFSAERTGGSVSTLTIQRTQQEDSAVYLCASSLVHGQFEPQHFGDGTRLSIL.

With respect to this clonotype: One end of the junction does not line up with germline, which may come from a read error. This chain links TRBV11-2 with TRBJ2-3; a possible D gene is TRBD1 (5 bases). The CDR3 is 11 amino acids. Looked up from germline, CDR1 is SGHAT and CDR2 is FQNNGV. CDR3 in DNA: TGTGCCAGCAGCTACTCAGGGTACGAGCATTTT. It is translated as CASSYSGYEHF.